The clone carrying this T cell receptor (beta chain) was detected only once. This sample was included in a study of OX40 agonist ivuxolimab in advanced cancers. Study information: Participants could have had prior anti-PD-1, anti-PD-L1 or anti-CTLA-4 therapy, and roughly 40% had some.

TCRdb's copy holds only in-frame clones and misses some; the assay was immunoSEQ multiplex PCR. This table has about 100,000 clones, approximately 89% appearing once. V lost 6 bases to trimming and J lost 1 base; unmatched junction nucleotides: 10. The CDR3 sequence is 17 residues long. Germline V gene data show CDR1 as MNHEY and CDR2 as SMNVEV (reference sequence). Specimen: CD4+ or CD8+ T cells sorted from blood, collected in a trial of the OX40 agonist ivuxolimab. This receptor was obtained from an adult with an advanced solid tumor such as melanoma, head and neck, liver or kidney cancer. The chain uses TRBV27 and TRBJ2-2; TRBD2 matches 8 bases. For the CDR3, the DNA is TGTGCCAGCAGCGGGGCGGGAGGACCCGAGAACACCGGGGAGCTGTTTTTT. This encodes CASSGAGGPENTGELFF.